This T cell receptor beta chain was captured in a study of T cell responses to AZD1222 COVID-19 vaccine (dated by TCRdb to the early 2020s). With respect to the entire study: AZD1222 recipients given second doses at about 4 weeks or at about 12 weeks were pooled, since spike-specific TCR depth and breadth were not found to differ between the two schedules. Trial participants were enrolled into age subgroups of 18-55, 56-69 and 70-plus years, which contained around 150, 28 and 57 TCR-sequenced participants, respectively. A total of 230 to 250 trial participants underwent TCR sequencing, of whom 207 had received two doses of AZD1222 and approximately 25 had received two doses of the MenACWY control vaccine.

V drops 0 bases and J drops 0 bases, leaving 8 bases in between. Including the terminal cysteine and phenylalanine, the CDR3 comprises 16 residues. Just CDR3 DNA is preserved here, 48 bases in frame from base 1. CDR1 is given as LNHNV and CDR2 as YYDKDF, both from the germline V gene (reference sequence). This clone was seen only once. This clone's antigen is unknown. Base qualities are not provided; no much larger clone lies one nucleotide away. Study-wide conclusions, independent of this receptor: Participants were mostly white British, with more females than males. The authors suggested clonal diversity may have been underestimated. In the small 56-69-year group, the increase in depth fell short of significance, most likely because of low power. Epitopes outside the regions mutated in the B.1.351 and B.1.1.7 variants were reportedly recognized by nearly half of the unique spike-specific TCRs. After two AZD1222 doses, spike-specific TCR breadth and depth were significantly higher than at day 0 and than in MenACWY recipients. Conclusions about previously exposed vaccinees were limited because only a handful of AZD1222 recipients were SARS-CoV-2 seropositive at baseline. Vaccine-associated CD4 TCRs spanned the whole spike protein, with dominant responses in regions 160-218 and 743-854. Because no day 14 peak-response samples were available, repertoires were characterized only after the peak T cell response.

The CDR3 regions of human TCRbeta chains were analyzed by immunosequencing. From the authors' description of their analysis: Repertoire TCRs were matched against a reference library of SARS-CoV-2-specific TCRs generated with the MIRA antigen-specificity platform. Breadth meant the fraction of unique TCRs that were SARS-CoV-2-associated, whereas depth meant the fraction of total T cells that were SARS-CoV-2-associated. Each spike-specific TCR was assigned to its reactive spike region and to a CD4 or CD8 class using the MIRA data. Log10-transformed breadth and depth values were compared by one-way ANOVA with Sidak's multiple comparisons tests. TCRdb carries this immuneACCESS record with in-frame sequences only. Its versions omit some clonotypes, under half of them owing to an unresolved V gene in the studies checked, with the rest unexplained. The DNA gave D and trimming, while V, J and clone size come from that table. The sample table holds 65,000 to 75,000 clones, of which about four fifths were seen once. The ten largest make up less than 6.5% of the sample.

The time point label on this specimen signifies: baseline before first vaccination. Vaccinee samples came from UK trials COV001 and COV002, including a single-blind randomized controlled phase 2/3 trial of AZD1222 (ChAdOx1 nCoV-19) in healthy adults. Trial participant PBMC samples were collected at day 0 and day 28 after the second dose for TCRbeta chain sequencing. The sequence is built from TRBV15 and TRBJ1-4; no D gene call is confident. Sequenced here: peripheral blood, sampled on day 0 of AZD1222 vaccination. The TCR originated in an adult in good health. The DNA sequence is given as TGTGCCACCAGCAGAGATGACACACCAACTAATGAAAAACTGTTTTTT. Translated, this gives CATSRDDTPTNEKLFF.